The next 32 T cell receptor beta chains were all read from a single sample in a study of blood T cell repertoires in COVID-19. The data were produced by immunoSEQ multiplex PCR, yet TCRdb's version contains in-frame clones alone and is incomplete. This sample has under 200,000 clones, with about 80% found just once. The material sequenced was peripheral blood. These TCRs come from a human donor in a cohort sampled during active COVID-19.

This chain connects TRBV28 to TRBJ2-7; D gene uncertain. The CDR3 spans 12 residues. V lost 8 bases and J 0 bases, leaving 8 bases between the germline ends. Germline V gene sequence: CDR1 MDHEN, CDR2 SYDVKM. The DNA of the CDR3 is TGTGCCAGCGAGGCGCGCTCCTACGAGCAGTACTTC. Translating it yields CASEARSYEQYF.

The chain combines TRBV3-1 (or the pseudogene TRBV3-2) with TRBJ2-5; D gene uncertain. This CDR3 has 15 amino acids. Per germline, CDR1 LGHDT and CDR2 YNNKEL (reference sequence). V shed 5 bases and J shed 5 bases, with 18 bases lying between them. The DNA of the CDR3 is TGTGCCAGCAGCTTTCACCCTAGATCGGAGGAGACCCAGTACTTC. Translating gives CASSFHPRSEETQYF.

V is TRBV7-8 and J is TRBJ1-1; D might be TRBD1 (5 bases). Trimming removed 1 base at V and 4 bases at J, with 16 bases between. The germline V gene has CDR1 SGHVS and CDR2 FQNEAQ. The CDR3 is made up of 16 amino acids. The DNA for the CDR3 is TGTGCCAGCAGCTTAGGCGGGGGGGGTTGGGGCACTGAAGCTTTCTTT. It encodes CASSLGGGGWGTEAFF. The full variable domain, with the rest looked up from reference TRBV7-8 and TRBJ1-1, is GAGVSQSPRYKVAKRGQDVALRCDPISGHVSLFWYQQALGQGPEFLTYFQNEAQLDKSGLPSDRFFAERPEGSVSTLKIQRTQQEDSAVYLCASSLGGGGWGTEAFFGQGTRLTVV.

The chain uses TRBV28 and TRBJ2-1, with 11 nucleotides matching TRBD2. CDR3 length: 16 residues. Per the germline V gene, CDR1 is MDHEN and CDR2 is SYDVKM. The junction had 4 bases not matched to a gene; V was cut back by 3 bases and J by 3 bases. CDR3 protein: CASSLIGTSGYNEQFF. DNA for the CDR3: TGTGCCAGCAGTTTGATCGGGACTAGCGGCTACAATGAGCAGTTCTTC. Together with reference TRBV28 and TRBJ2-1, the CDR3 gives the full variable domain: DVKVTQSSRYLVKRTGEKVFLECVQDMDHENMFWYRQDPGLGLRLIYFSYDVKMKEKGDIPEGYSVSREKKERFSLILESASTNQTSMYLCASSLIGTSGYNEQFFGPGTRLTVL.

The chain links TRBV18 to TRBJ2-6; perhaps TRBD1 as D (5 bases). The ends were cut back, 4 bases at V and 2 bases at J, with 9 bases in the middle. In germline, CDR1 is KGHSH, CDR2 LQKENI. The length of the CDR3 is 15 residues. The DNA for the CDR3 is TGTGCCAGCTCACTCACAGGTACTGGGGCCAACGTCCTGACTTTC. Protein product: CASSLTGTGANVLTF. Together with reference TRBV18 and TRBJ2-6, the CDR3 gives the full variable domain: NAGVMQNPRHLVRRRGQEARLRCSPMKGHSHVYWYRQLPEEGLKFMVYLQKENIIDESGMPKERFSAEFPKEGPSILRIQQVVRGDSAAYFCASSLTGTGANVLTFGAGSRLTVL.

The chain combines TRBV27 with TRBJ1-1; D uncertain. The V gene lost 2 bases and the J gene lost 0 bases, with 10 bases spanning the gap. CDR1 is MNHEY, CDR2 SMNVEV, per germline (reference sequence). The CDR3 extends over 15 amino acids. CDR3 sequence (DNA): TGTGCCAGCAGTTTACGCGGTTTTATGAACACTGAAGCTTTCTTT. It encodes CASSLRGFMNTEAFF.

The chain recombines TRBV6-2 or TRBV6-3 with TRBJ1-4; no definite D call. The V gene's germline CDR1 is MNHEY and CDR2 SVGEGT. V was clipped by 2 bases and J by 7 bases, with 8 bases between them. The CDR3 is made up of 13 amino acids. In nucleotides, the CDR3 is TGTGCCAGCAGTTACCGGAGAAGTGAAAAACTGTTTTTT. As protein: CASSYRRSEKLFF.

This chain links TRBV6-4 with TRBJ1-1, with D unclear. Germline CDR1 reads MRHNA; CDR2 reads SNTAGT. Trimming stripped 5 bases from V and 1 base from J, with 8 bases between. The CDR3 has 13 residues. Here the CDR3 reads CASSTGGNTEAFF. The CDR3 DNA sequence: TGTGCCAGCAGTACGGGTGGGAACACTGAAGCTTTCTTT.

The table lists this clone with a count of one. The chain carries TRBV18 and TRBJ1-5, with 9 bases matching TRBD1. Germline CDR1 reads KGHSH; CDR2 reads LQKENI. CDR3 length equals 15 residues. Trimming removed 6 bases from V and 3 bases from J; junction bases left unmatched: 6. The CDR3 loop is CASSPGQGTNQPQHF. DNA of the CDR3: TGTGCCAGCTCCCCGGGACAGGGCACCAATCAGCCCCAGCATTTT.

Here the CDR3 DNA reads TGTGCCAGCAGCTTGGGGACAAATAACTATGGCTACACCTTC. It codes for CASSLGTNNYGYTF. This sequence joins TRBV5-4 and TRBJ1-2; TRBD1 might be the D (5 bases). The ends were cut back, 0 bases at V and 1 base at J, with 7 bases in the middle. This CDR3 has 14 amino acids. The germline CDR1 and CDR2 sequences are SGHNT and YYREEE (reference sequence).

The chain has TRBV9 and TRBJ1-6; D gene uncertain. The CDR3 spans 16 residues. The V gene lost 3 bases and the J gene lost 7 bases, with 17 bases spanning the gap. CDR1 and CDR2 from the germline V gene are SGDLS and YYNGEE. In DNA, the CDR3 is TGTGCCAGCAGCGCGGATGGAGTGGTCGGGAATTCACCCCTCCACTTT. Translating gives CASSADGVVGNSPLHF.

The chain uses TRBV19 and TRBJ1-5; unclear D gene. Looked up from germline, CDR1 is LNHDA and CDR2 is SQIVND (reference sequence). The CDR3 spans 12 residues. V dropped 8 bases and J dropped 9 bases, with 14 bases sitting between them. The CDR3 DNA reads TGTGCCAGTGCCTTCGGGGAGTGGCCCCAGCATTTT. Translation: CASAFGEWPQHF. The full variable domain, with the rest looked up from reference TRBV19 and TRBJ1-5, is DGGITQSPKYLFRKEGQNVTLSCEQNLNHDAMYWYRQDPGQGLRLIYYSQIVNDFQKGDIAEGYSVSREKKESFPLTVTSAQKNPTAFYLCASAFGEWPQHFGDGTRLSIL.

The V and J genes are TRBV12-3 or TRBV12-4 and TRBJ1-1, with 7 positions matching TRBD1. Trimming cost V 2 bases and J 10 bases; bases outside gene matches: 4. This CDR3 has 12 residues. CDR3 in DNA: TGTGCCAGCAGTTTAAGGACAGGAGGAGCTTTCTTT. Amino acid sequence: CASSLRTGGAFF.

This chain joins TRBV24-1 and TRBJ2-3, with 8 bases lining up with TRBD2. Germline lookup yields CDR1 KGHDR and CDR2 SFDVKD. The CDR3 totals 13 residues. With V trimmed by 4 bases and J by 8 bases, 4 bases remained unmatched. As DNA, the CDR3 is TGTGCCACCAGTGAACCTGCGGGAGGTACGCAGTATTTT. This sequence encodes CATSEPAGGTQYF.

The chain is built from TRBV7-9 and TRBJ2-7; 8 nucleotides align to TRBD2. Germline CDR1 reads SEHNR; CDR2 reads FQNEAQ (reference sequence). V trimming: 1 base; J trimming: 2 bases; junction bases outside the gene matches: 7. This CDR3 comprises 16 residues. CDR3 sequence reads: CASSLDPRGVTYEQYF. The CDR3 DNA sequence: TGTGCCAGCAGCTTAGATCCGCGGGGGGTTACCTACGAGCAGTACTTC.

The V and J genes are TRBV6-2 or TRBV6-3 and TRBJ1-5, with D unclear. Germline V CDR1 and CDR2: MNHEY, SVGEGT. The CDR3 spans 17 residues. Trimming left V 5 bases short and J 2 bases short, with 19 bases between. CDR3 sequence reads: CASSLLGGRARNQPQHF. Written as DNA, the CDR3 is TGTGCCAGCAGTCTCCTCGGTGGGAGGGCTCGCAATCAGCCCCAGCATTTT.

This chain connects TRBV27 to TRBJ1-2; 7 bases map to TRBD1. The CDR3 spans 13 residues. Germline lookup yields CDR1 MNHEY and CDR2 SMNVEV (reference sequence). The V segment lost 2 bases and the J segment 6 bases; nucleotides outside the gene matches: 3. In DNA, the CDR3 is TGTGCCAGCAGTTTAGGGCAGGGGGATGGCTACACCTTC. Translation gives CASSLGQGDGYTF.

V usage is TRBV4-3 and J usage is TRBJ1-4, with 8 bases aligning to TRBD1. Per germline, CDR1 LGHNA and CDR2 YSLEER. Germline trimming cut 0 bases from V and 5 bases from J; bases unmatched to any gene: 5. CDR3 size: 16 residues. The CDR3 region is CASSQDGQGKNEKLFF. CDR3 DNA sequence: TGCGCCAGCAGCCAAGATGGACAGGGAAAAAATGAAAAACTGTTTTTT.

CDR3 in DNA: TGTGCCAGCTCCCCGACTGTGTTGGGCTATGGCTACACCTTC. This sequence encodes CASSPTVLGYGYTF. The chain has TRBV18 and TRBJ1-2; D ambiguous. The CDR3 loop spans 14 amino acids. Per the germline V gene, CDR1 is KGHSH and CDR2 is LQKENI. Trimming cost V 6 bases and J 4 bases, with 15 bases left between them. Looking up the rest from reference TRBV18 and TRBJ1-2 gives the full variable domain: NAGVMQNPRHLVRRRGQEARLRCSPMKGHSHVYWYRQLPEEGLKFMVYLQKENIIDESGMPKERFSAEFPKEGPSILRIQQVVRGDSAAYFCASSPTVLGYGYTFGSGTRLTVV.

This clone was counted between two and nine times. The CDR3 nucleotides are TGTGCCAGCAGCCACGGACAGCCGAACACTGAAGCTTTCTTT. Translation gives CASSHGQPNTEAFF. The chain combines TRBV9 with TRBJ1-1, with D possibly matching TRBD1 (6 bases). The CDR3 extends over 14 amino acids. Germline V gives CDR1 SGDLS, CDR2 YYNGEE. Between the trimmed V and J ends, which lost 4 bases and 1 base, there was a span of 11 bases.

The V and J genes are TRBV7-6 and TRBJ1-1; D is possibly TRBD1 (6 bases). The germline V gene encodes CDR1 SGHVS and CDR2 FNYEAQ. V dropped 4 bases and J dropped 0 bases, with 15 bases sitting between them. The CDR3 consists of 16 residues. The CDR3, as DNA: TGTGCCAGCAGCTCGAGAGGACAGCCGATGAACACTGAAGCTTTCTTT. Amino acid sequence: CASSSRGQPMNTEAFF.

This clone was seen just once. The genes are TRBV28 and TRBJ2-7; no reliable D call. There are 13 residues in the CDR3. Germline loops: CDR1 MDHEN, CDR2 SYDVKM. Deletions cut 2 bases from V and 0 bases from J, with 5 bases between. The CDR3 nucleotides are TGTGCCAGCAGTTTAGACACCTCCTACGAGCAGTACTTC. Translated, it gives CASSLDTSYEQYF. Full variable domain (outside the CDR3, taken from reference TRBV28 and TRBJ2-7): DVKVTQSSRYLVKRTGEKVFLECVQDMDHENMFWYRQDPGLGLRLIYFSYDVKMKEKGDIPEGYSVSREKKERFSLILESASTNQTSMYLCASSLDTSYEQYFGPGTRLTVT.

The V gene is TRBV29-1, the J gene TRBJ1-1; unclear D gene. Germline lookup yields CDR1 SQVTM and CDR2 ANQGSEA. V shed 7 bases and J shed 4 bases, with 10 bases lying between them. The CDR3 spans 11 residues. The CDR3 is CSGRGPTEAFF. For the CDR3, the DNA is TGCAGCGGGAGAGGCCCCACTGAAGCTTTCTTT.

This sequence joins TRBV6-5 and TRBJ2-2; D may be TRBD1 (5 bases). Trimming shortened V by 5 bases and J by 6 bases, and 10 bases separated the two germline ends. The CDR3 is 13 amino acids. Germline CDR1 and CDR2: MNHEY and SVGAGI. CDR3 sequence: CASSIRAAGELFF. The CDR3 DNA reads as TGTGCCAGCAGTATCAGGGCAGCCGGGGAGCTGTTTTTT.

The chain joins TRBV21-1 to TRBJ2-7; the table's D call TRBD1 went unverified against the DNA. TRBV21-1 is a listed pseudogene. The CDR3 is 17 amino acids. Here the CDR3 reads CASSKGADSVVPYEQYF. CDR3 DNA: TGTGCCAGCAGCAAAGGGGCGGACAGCGTAGTACCCTACGAGCAGTACTTC.

This clone was detected only once. The gene calls are TRBV28 and TRBJ1-5, with 7 positions matching TRBD1. The CDR3 extends over 19 amino acids. In germline, CDR1 is MDHEN, CDR2 SYDVKM. V trimming: 3 bases; J trimming: 0 bases; junction bases outside the gene matches: 14. Here the CDR3 reads CASSFPPTGLQHSNQPQHF. The CDR3 coding sequence is TGTGCCAGCAGTTTCCCCCCGACAGGGCTGCAACATAGCAATCAGCCCCAGCATTTT.

This clone was counted a few times. The chain couples TRBV19 to TRBJ1-5; TRBD1 aligns across 10 bases. Looked up from germline, CDR1 is LNHDA and CDR2 is SQIVND (reference sequence). The ends lost 1 base at V and 6 bases at J; junction bases unmatched: 3. The CDR3 contains 15 residues. The DNA for the CDR3 is TGTGCCAGTAGTATAGGGACAGGGGGAGGTCAGCCCCAGCATTTT. It encodes CASSIGTGGGQPQHF. The full variable domain, rest sourced from reference TRBV19 and TRBJ1-5, is DGGITQSPKYLFRKEGQNVTLSCEQNLNHDAMYWYRQDPGQGLRLIYYSQIVNDFQKGDIAEGYSVSREKKESFPLTVTSAQKNPTAFYLCASSIGTGGGQPQHFGDGTRLSIL.

The V call is TRBV4-1, the J call TRBJ1-1, with 8 nucleotides matching TRBD1. Germline CDR1 MGHRA, CDR2 YSYEKL. V trimming: 5 bases; J trimming: 4 bases; junction bases outside the gene matches: 9. The CDR3 has 15 residues. This chain's CDR3 is CASSSDRVIRTEAFF. Here the CDR3 DNA reads TGCGCCAGCAGCTCGGACAGGGTCATTCGCACTGAAGCTTTCTTT.

V is TRBV19 and J is TRBJ2-1, with TRBD1 identical over 8 bases. CDR1 is LNHDA and CDR2 is SQIVND in the germline V gene (reference sequence). V dropped 5 bases and J dropped 0; count of bases not matched to a gene: 9. The CDR3 covers 17 residues. The CDR3 nucleotides are TGTGCCAGTAGTCCCCGGACAGGGATGAGCTCCTACAATGAGCAGTTCTTC. Amino acids: CASSPRTGMSSYNEQFF.

The chain employs TRBV21-1 and TRBJ2-7; TRBD2 is the table's D call, not checked against the DNA. TRBV21-1 represents a pseudogene. This CDR3 is built from 17 residues. This chain's CDR3 is CASSKGGVAGAIYEQYF. For the CDR3, the DNA is TGTGCCAGCAGCAAAGGAGGCGTAGCGGGAGCTATCTACGAGCAGTACTTC.

This CDR3 is CASSLSVTSGTDTQYF. The CDR3 bases are TGTGCCAGCAGTTTATCGGTGACTAGCGGGACAGATACGCAGTATTTT. This chain links TRBV27 with TRBJ2-3, with 10 bases matching TRBD2. This CDR3 contains 16 residues. CDR1 and CDR2 (germline): MNHEY, SMNVEV (reference sequence). Unmatched junction bases numbered 3, after V lost 0 bases and J lost 3 bases.

This chain connects TRBV3-1 (or the pseudogene TRBV3-2) to TRBJ1-1; possible D gene TRBD1, 6 bases. Germline CDR1 and CDR2: LGHDT and YNNKEL (reference sequence). The ends were cut back, 3 bases at V and 7 bases at J, with 12 bases in the middle. CDR3 size: 13 residues. This chain's CDR3 is CASSHGIQGEAFF. The CDR3 DNA sequence: TGTGCCAGCAGCCATGGCATACAGGGTGAAGCTTTCTTT.